The rows below give T cell receptor beta chains drawn from one sample of a study of blood T cell repertoires in COVID-19. TCRdb keeps only in-frame clones here, not all; method: immunoSEQ multiplex PCR. The sample has roughly 200,000 clones, more than 70% seen once. Sample: peripheral blood. These receptors all come from a woman in her thirties or forties who had recovered from COVID-19. Each CDR3 is given with its conserved first and last residue. The D gene is left open where the match is weak. Clone size, where shown, is once, few, many, or a class for clones that have expanded.

J gene	clone size	V gene	D gene	CDR3 protein	CDR3 DNA
TRBJ1-5	-	TRBV19	TRBD1	CASSIDLTGDSNQPQHF	TGTGCCAGTAGTATAGATTTAACAGGGGATAGCAATCAGCCCCAGCATTTT
TRBJ2-7	-	TRBV3-1/TRBV3-2	-	CASSQATSGYEQYF	TGTGCCAGCAGCCAAGCCACGTCGGGATACGAGCAGTACTTC
TRBJ1-2	-	TRBV29-1	-	CSVEDSTGYTF	TGCAGCGTTGAAGATAGTACTGGCTACACCTTC
TRBJ1-4	-	TRBV2	-	CASSLDSLEKLFF	TGTGCCAGCAGTTTGGACAGCCTTGAAAAACTGTTTTTT
TRBJ2-7	-	TRBV30	-	CAWMEGASVGEQYF	TGTGCCTGGATGGAGGGGGCGTCAGTGGGCGAGCAGTACTTC
TRBJ1-4	-	TRBV28	TRBD1	CASSPGTGNEKLFF	TGTGCCAGCAGTCCCGGGACAGGGAATGAAAAACTGTTTTTT
TRBJ2-5	-	TRBV7-9	-	CASSLAEGFEMLETQYF	TGTGCCAGCAGCTTAGCTGAGGGTTTCGAGATGCTAGAGACCCAGTACTTC
TRBJ2-3	once	TRBV11-3	-	CASSFGSDVSDTQYF	TGTGCCAGCAGCTTCGGAAGCGATGTATCAGATACGCAGTATTTT
TRBJ2-3	-	TRBV6-5	TRBD2	CASSYYGGTDTQYF	TGTGCCAGCAGTTATTACGGGGGGACAGATACGCAGTATTTT
TRBJ1-5	-	TRBV7-2	-	CASSSWAGSQPQHF	TGTGCCAGCAGCTCGTGGGCAGGTTCACAGCCCCAGCATTTT
TRBJ2-5	-	TRBV18	-	CASSRGAGMETQYF	TGTGCCAGCTCACGCGGGGCGGGAATGGAGACCCAGTACTTC
TRBJ2-5	-	TRBV13	TRBD2	CASSAQTGVWLAGVGSGETQYF	TGTGCCAGCAGCGCCCAAACGGGGGTTTGGCTAGCGGGAGTTGGAAGCGGGGAGACCCAGTACTTC
TRBJ2-3	-	TRBV28	TRBD2	CASSLLAGGTDTQYF	TGTGCCAGCAGCCTGCTAGCGGGAGGCACAGATACGCAGTATTTT
TRBJ1-1	-	TRBV19	-	CASSIGQGIKVAEAFF	TGTGCCAGTAGTATAGGTCAGGGGATTAAGGTGGCTGAAGCTTTCTTT
TRBJ2-2	-	TRBV10-3	TRBD1	CAIKEGDRGLTGELFF	TGTGCCATCAAAGAGGGGGACAGGGGGCTTACCGGGGAGCTGTTTTTT
TRBJ1-4	-	TRBV6-5	TRBD1	CASNSRTGDEKLFF	TGTGCCAGCAATTCGCGGACAGGGGACGAAAAACTGTTTTTT
TRBJ2-3	-	TRBV19	-	CASSDSKADTQYF	TGTGCCAGTTCGGACAGTAAGGCAGATACGCAGTATTTT
TRBJ1-4	-	TRBV19	-	CASSPTGENEKLFF	TGTGCCAGTAGTCCCACCGGGGAGAATGAAAAACTGTTTTTT
TRBJ1-2	-	TRBV6-2/TRBV6-3	-	CASSYSITVYGYTF	TGTGCCAGCAGTTACTCGATAACGGTCTATGGCTACACCTTC
TRBJ1-3	-	TRBV7-8	-	CASSSFRVPGNTIYF	TGTGCCAGCAGCTCCTTCCGGGTTCCTGGAAACACCATATATTTT
TRBJ2-7	-	TRBV19	-	CASSIALSSYEQYF	TGTGCCAGTAGTATCGCATTGAGCTCCTACGAGCAGTACTTC
TRBJ1-1	-	TRBV30	-	CAWQILPGTEAFF	TGTGCCTGGCAGATTCTTCCGGGCACTGAAGCTTTCTTT
TRBJ2-1	-	TRBV7-9	-	CASSGGYNEQFF	TGTGCCAGCAGCGGAGGCTACAATGAGCAGTTCTTC
TRBJ2-3	-	TRBV7-2	TRBD2	CASSSGTSGATDTQYF	TGTGCCAGCAGCTCCGGGACTAGCGGGGCCACAGATACGCAGTATTTT
TRBJ2-2	-	TRBV3-1/TRBV3-2	TRBD2	CASSRSGKNTGELFF	TGTGCCAGCAGCCGAAGCGGGAAGAACACCGGGGAGCTGTTTTTT
TRBJ2-5	-	TRBV5-1	-	CASSLRGSQYF	TGCGCCAGCAGCTTGCGGGGGTCCCAGTACTTC
TRBJ1-1	-	TRBV10-3	-	CAISEFRNTAFF	TGTGCCATCAGTGAGTTCAGAAACACGGCTTTCTTT
TRBJ2-3	-	TRBV30	-	CAWTLTSTDTQYF	TGTGCCTGGACCCTTACTAGCACAGATACGCAGTATTTT
TRBJ2-1	once	TRBV5-1	TRBD2	CASSLAGLAGEGEQFF	TGCGCCAGCAGCTTGGCCGGACTAGCGGGAGAGGGTGAGCAGTTCTTC
TRBJ2-7	-	TRBV6-1	-	CASSEGAGPTYEQYF	TGTGCCAGCAGTGAAGGAGCAGGGCCGACCTACGAGCAGTACTTC
TRBJ2-7	-	TRBV28	TRBD1	CASSPWTGGWYEQYF	TGTGCCAGCAGCCCATGGACAGGGGGTTGGTACGAGCAGTACTTC
TRBJ1-5	-	TRBV2	-	CASSASGNQPQHF	TGTGCCAGCAGTGCATCAGGCAATCAGCCCCAGCATTTT
TRBJ2-7	-	TRBV18	TRBD1	CASSIRDRDGEQYF	TGTGCCAGCTCCATCCGGGACAGGGACGGCGAGCAGTACTTC
TRBJ1-2	-	TRBV5-1	TRBD1	CASSEGTGDLWSGYTF	TGCGCCAGCAGCGAAGGGACAGGGGACCTCTGGTCCGGCTACACCTTC
TRBJ2-7	-	TRBV4-2	-	CASSQATTGAYYEQYF	TGTGCCAGCAGCCAAGCCACGACGGGTGCTTACTACGAGCAGTACTTC
TRBJ1-3	-	TRBV12-3/TRBV12-4	-	CASSFRGDIYF	TGTGCCAGCAGTTTTCGGGGGGACATATATTTT
TRBJ2-7	-	TRBV2	-	CASTTGRGNEQYF	TGTGCCAGCACTACAGGGAGGGGGAACGAGCAGTACTTC
TRBJ1-5	few	TRBV7-9	-	CASSHGERQPQHF	TGTGCCAGCAGCCACGGGGAGCGGCAGCCCCAGCATTTT
TRBJ2-1	-	TRBV7-3	-	CASSLRASDPNEQFF	TGTGCCAGCAGCTTGAGGGCTAGCGATCCCAATGAGCAGTTCTTC
TRBJ2-7	-	TRBV30	-	CAWSVAGVRGEQYF	TGTGCCTGGAGTGTAGCAGGGGTCCGAGGGGAGCAGTACTTC
TRBJ1-1	-	TRBV11-2	-	CASSLLWETEAFF	TGTGCCAGCAGCTTACTATGGGAGACTGAAGCTTTCTTT
TRBJ2-3	once	TRBV27	-	CASSLDSPKVWQYF	TGTGCCAGCAGTCTAGACAGCCCGAAGGTGTGGCAGTATTTT
TRBJ1-5	once	TRBV7-2	-	CASSLGWGGNQPQHF	TGTGCCAGCAGCTTAGGTTGGGGGGGCAATCAGCCCCAGCATTTT
TRBJ1-2	-	TRBV27	-	CATLSQGTYGYTF	TGTGCCACCCTCTCGCAGGGGACCTATGGCTACACCTTC
TRBJ2-2	once	TRBV7-9	TRBD1	CASISKWDRNTGELFF	TGTGCCAGCATCTCTAAGTGGGACAGAAACACCGGGGAGCTGTTTTTT
TRBJ2-1	-	TRBV29-1	TRBD2	CSFSGNFDNEQFF	TGCAGCTTTAGCGGGAACTTCGACAATGAGCAGTTCTTC
TRBJ1-1	-	TRBV6-4	TRBD1	CASSNTGGTEAFF	TGTGCCAGCAGCAACACAGGGGGCACTGAAGCTTTCTTT
TRBJ2-7	-	TRBV28	-	CASSLWQGKYEQYF	TGTGCCAGCAGTTTATGGCAGGGAAAGTACGAGCAGTACTTC
TRBJ1-1	once	TRBV20-1	-	CSASADSRNEAFF	TGCAGTGCTAGTGCCGACAGCAGGAATGAAGCTTTCTTT
TRBJ2-1	-	TRBV7-6	-	CASSVGPGRRYNEQFF	TGTGCCAGCAGCGTAGGCCCAGGGCGACGTTACAATGAGCAGTTCTTC
TRBJ2-7	-	TRBV29-1	-	CSAVDRDNSYEQYF	TGCAGCGCCGTGGACCGGGACAACTCCTACGAGCAGTACTTC